This TCR beta chain was documented in a study of lymphopenia after photon versus proton radiotherapy. Points from the study as a whole: Proton therapy kept repertoires fairly stable, unlike photons, which gained effector/memory cells. Survival link was tested only in deceased patients; proton benefit remains a possibility. After lymphocyte nadir, photon-treated repertoires showed oligoclonal expansion, especially CD8+ Temra. In patients who died, overall survival fell as post-nadir TCR diversity dropped more.

The table came from immunoSEQ multiplex PCR; TCRdb's copy has only in-frame clones and leaves some out. The sample has 55,000 to 70,000 clones; 92% are singletons. Points on this clone: Its antigen is unidentified.

From germline, CDR1 is MGHRA and CDR2 YSYEKL. This CDR3 is built from 18 residues. With V trimmed by 0 bases and J by 3 bases, 8 bases remained unmatched. The genes are TRBV4-1 and TRBJ2-3, with 11 nucleotides matching TRBD2. This clonotype was sampled from a woman in her thirties or forties with cholangiocarcinoma. Here the sequenced sample was peripheral blood, taken from a patient treated with photon-based radiotherapy. CDR3 sequence: CASSQEIVAGGWTDTQYF. In DNA form, the CDR3 reads TGCGCCAGCAGCCAAGAGATAGTAGCGGGGGGGTGGACAGATACGCAGTATTTT.